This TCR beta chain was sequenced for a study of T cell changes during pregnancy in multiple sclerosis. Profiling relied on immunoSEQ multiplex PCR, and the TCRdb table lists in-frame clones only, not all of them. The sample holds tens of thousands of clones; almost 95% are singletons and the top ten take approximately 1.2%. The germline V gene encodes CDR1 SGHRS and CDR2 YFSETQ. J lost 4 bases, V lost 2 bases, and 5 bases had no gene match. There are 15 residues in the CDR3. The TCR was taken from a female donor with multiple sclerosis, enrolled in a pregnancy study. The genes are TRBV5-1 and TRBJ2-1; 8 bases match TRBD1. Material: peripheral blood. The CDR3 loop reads CASSLGQGLYNEQFF. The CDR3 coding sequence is TGCGCCAGCAGCTTAGGACAGGGTCTGTACAATGAGCAGTTCTTC.